This TCR beta chain was documented in a study of blood T cell repertoires in COVID-19. The assay was immunoSEQ multiplex PCR, and TCRdb's table has in-frame clones only and misses some. The sample lists 150,000 to 200,000 clones; 90% were seen once. This CDR3 spans 14 amino acids. V was clipped by 7 bases and J by 0 bases, with 10 bases between them. Germline CDR1 reads ENHRY; CDR2 reads SYGVKD. Input material: peripheral blood. The chain couples TRBV10-3 to TRBJ1-3; unclear D gene. The TCR sequence derives from a man in his fifties with acute or convalescent COVID-19. This CDR3 reads CAITVGSSGNTIYF. The CDR3 nucleotides are TGTGCCATCACGGTAGGGAGCTCTGGAAACACCATATATTTT.